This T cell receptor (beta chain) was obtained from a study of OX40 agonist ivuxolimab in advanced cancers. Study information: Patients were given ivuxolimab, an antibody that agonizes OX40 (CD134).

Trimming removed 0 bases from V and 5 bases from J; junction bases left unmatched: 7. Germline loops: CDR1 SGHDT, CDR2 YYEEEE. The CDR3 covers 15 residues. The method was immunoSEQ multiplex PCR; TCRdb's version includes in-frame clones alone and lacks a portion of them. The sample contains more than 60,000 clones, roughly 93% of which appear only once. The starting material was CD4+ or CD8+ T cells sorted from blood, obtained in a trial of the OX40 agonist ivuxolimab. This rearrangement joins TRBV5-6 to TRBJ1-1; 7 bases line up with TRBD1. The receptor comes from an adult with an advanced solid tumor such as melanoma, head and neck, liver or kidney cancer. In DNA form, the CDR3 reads TGTGCCAGCAGCTTGGGAGCAGGGGGGAATACTGAAGCTTTCTTT. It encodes CASSLGAGGNTEAFF. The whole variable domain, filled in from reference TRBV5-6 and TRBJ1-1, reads DAGVTQSPTHLIKTRGQQVTLRCSPKSGHDTVSWYQQALGQGPQFIFQYYEEEERQRGNFPDRFSGHQFPNYSSELNVNALLLGDSALYLCASSLGAGGNTEAFFGQGTRLTVV.